The rows below give T cell receptor beta chains drawn from one sample of a study of blood T cell repertoires in COVID-19. Clones were sequenced by immunoSEQ multiplex PCR, and TCRdb holds only the in-frame ones, with some missing. The sample consists of around 60,000 clones, roughly four fifths of them appearing once. The sequenced sample consisted of peripheral blood. The receptors come from a man aged 50-60 years with COVID-19, enrolled during active disease. CDR3s include the opening cysteine and the closing phenylalanine or tryptophan. The order of the fields is V gene, CDR3 protein.

V gene: TRBV19
CDR3 protein: CASSRSSTGGTEAFF

V gene: TRBV4-1
CDR3 protein: CASSPGRGQDHYEQYF

V gene: TRBV9
CDR3 protein: CASSVGPAGRDNEQFF

V gene: TRBV28
CDR3 protein: CASSPQDGQGIGSEQFF

V gene: TRBV6-5
CDR3 protein: CASSAGQMNTEAFF

V gene: TRBV19
CDR3 protein: CASSTPGAFYNEQFF

V gene: TRBV5-1
CDR3 protein: CASRSGTGVYEQYF

V gene: TRBV19
CDR3 protein: CASSRGEYYTGELFF

V gene: TRBV28
CDR3 protein: CASNPGQGNSPLHF

V gene: TRBV6-5
CDR3 protein: CASSYRTGSRDEQYF

V gene: TRBV2
CDR3 protein: CASSSGAAGANVLTF

V gene: TRBV28
CDR3 protein: CASRIQGANYGYTF

V gene: TRBV7-2
CDR3 protein: CASSPPLAGVTDTQYF

V gene: TRBV18
CDR3 protein: CASSPLTENTEAFF

V gene: TRBV5-4
CDR3 protein: CASSFPLGPNEKLFF

V gene: TRBV6-5
CDR3 protein: CASSYSASTDTQYF

V gene: TRBV28
CDR3 protein: CASSSALGGGDFPGYTF

V gene: TRBV12-3/TRBV12-4
CDR3 protein: CASRLTGNQPQHF

V gene: TRBV28
CDR3 protein: CASRRGWGAGANVLTF

V gene: TRBV6-6
CDR3 protein: CASSRTSGTPYQETQYF

V gene: TRBV7-6
CDR3 protein: CASSSTGGASTEAFF

V gene: TRBV21-1
CDR3 protein: CASSSMGGLRGDTQYF

V gene: TRBV19
CDR3 protein: CASSMRGMNTEAFF

V gene: TRBV5-8
CDR3 protein: CASSSGGFGNEQFF

V gene: TRBV6-4
CDR3 protein: CASSDRTGDGGDTQYF

V gene: TRBV9
CDR3 protein: CASSAPLAGDTDTQYF